Below, 21 T cell receptor beta chains from the same sample are listed, as sequenced in a study of T-cell memory formation after mild COVID-19. In TCRdb, the 5' RACE reads were re-called with MiXCR into one record per CDR3 protein. The sample comprises around 120,000 distinct CDR3 sequences, about a sixth of which are singletons, and more than 11% rests with the top ten. Sequencing was done on a sample of PBMCs or a T cell subset sorted from them (not recorded which). The receptors shown here come from an adult woman who had mild COVID-19 (a few samples of this study predate the infection). Cell type and time point are not known.

This sequence joins TRBV12-3 or TRBV12-4 and TRBJ1-2; unclear D gene. The CDR3 consists of 13 residues. Trimming stripped 1 base from V and 5 bases from J, with 8 bases between. This chain's CDR3 is CASSLGDGYGYTF. The CDR3 region has the DNA TGTGCCAGCAGTTTAGGTGACGGGTATGGCTACACCTTC.

This clonotype was observed a few times. V usage is TRBV11-2 and J usage is TRBJ2-3; no clear D gene. Germline V CDR1 and CDR2: SGHAT, FQNNGV. The CDR3 extends over 15 amino acids. The V end lost 0 bases, the J end lost 0 bases, and 7 bases lay between the germline ends. In DNA form, the CDR3 reads TGTGCCAGCAGCTTAGACCGTCTTAGCACAGATACGCAGTATTTT. Protein product: CASSLDRLSTDTQYF.

The chain links TRBV9 to TRBJ1-1; no clear D gene. Germline V gives CDR1 SGDLS, CDR2 YYNGEE. V was trimmed by 0 bases and J by 3 bases, leaving 9 bases between them. The CDR3 sequence is 14 residues long. The DNA for the CDR3 is TGTGCCAGCAGCGTAGGGGGTCGGGACACTGAAGCTTTCTTT. Translated: CASSVGGRDTEAFF.

This clonotype was found a few times. V gene TRBV24-1 combines with J gene TRBJ2-5; D ambiguous. The germline V and J ends were trimmed by 1 base and 4 bases, with 3 bases remaining between them. Per germline, CDR1 KGHDR and CDR2 SFDVKD. This CDR3 spans 12 amino acids. The CDR3 nucleotides read TGTGCCACCAGTGATTTTGGAGAGACCCAGTACTTC. Residues: CATSDFGETQYF.

This clonotype occurred a few times. This chain uses TRBV5-1 with TRBJ1-1; 7 bases fit TRBD1. Unmatched junction bases numbered 5, after V lost 3 bases and J lost 3 bases. Germline V gene sequence: CDR1 SGHRS, CDR2 YFSETQ. This CDR3 spans 14 amino acids. The CDR3 reads CASSWGQSYTEAFF. CDR3 DNA: TGCGCCAGCAGCTGGGGACAGTCTTACACTGAAGCTTTCTTT.

V gene TRBV5-8 combines with J gene TRBJ1-2, with D uncertain. Germline values: CDR1 SGHTS, CDR2 YDEGEE. The V and J ends lost 7 bases and 6 bases respectively, with 16 bases between them. This CDR3 region has 13 residues. The CDR3: CASSVTRMNGYTF. CDR3 in DNA: TGTGCCAGCTCAGTTACTAGGATGAATGGCTACACCTTC.

This chain joins TRBV5-1 and TRBJ1-4; D not resolved. Germline CDR1 SGHRS, CDR2 YFSETQ. CDR3 length equals 15 residues. Trimming removed 8 bases at V and 2 bases at J, with 16 bases between. CDR3 region: CARQIRDSTNEKLFF. Here the CDR3 DNA reads TGCGCCAGACAAATAAGGGATTCGACTAATGAAAAACTGTTTTTT.

This clonotype has only a few counts. The chain recombines TRBV6-2 or TRBV6-3 with TRBJ2-4, with D possibly being TRBD1 or TRBD2 (5 bases each). The V and J ends lost 6 bases and 8 bases respectively, with 23 bases between them. The CDR3 is 16 amino acids. Germline V lookup: CDR1 MNHEY, CDR2 SVGEGT. The CDR3 coding sequence is TGTGCCAGCAGCCCTGGTGAGGGGACCGCCGGGGACATTCAGTACTTC. As protein: CASSPGEGTAGDIQYF.

This clonotype appeared a few times. J is TRBJ2-1 and V is TRBV7-2, with D maybe TRBD1 (6 bases). The CDR3 loop spans 16 amino acids. The germline gives CDR1 SGHTA, CDR2 FQGNSA. V dropped 0 bases and J dropped 5 bases, with 14 bases sitting between them. The CDR3 DNA is TGTGCCAGCAGCTTAGCCTCACCAGGGGCCCACAATGAGCAGTTCTTC. Protein product: CASSLASPGAHNEQFF.

V is TRBV20-1 and J is TRBJ2-2; TRBD2 agrees at 11 bases. The CDR3 contains 13 residues. Germline CDR1 reads DFQATT; CDR2 reads SNEGSKA (reference sequence). Trimming at V came to 6 bases and at J to 5 bases, leaving 2 bases not matched to a gene. The CDR3 coding sequence is TGCAGTGCGAGGACTAGCGGGACCGGGGAGCTGTTTTTT. Amino acids: CSARTSGTGELFF.

The rearrangement uses TRBV9 and TRBJ2-1; D is unresolved. In germline, CDR1 is SGDLS, CDR2 YYNGEE. This CDR3 spans 14 amino acids. Trimming pared 0 bases from V and 8 bases from J, leaving 12 bases between. The CDR3 DNA reads TGTGCCAGCAGCGTAGTAGGAGACCCGGATGAGCAGTTCTTC. This gives the protein CASSVVGDPDEQFF.

This clonotype was recorded at least ten times. The chain is built from TRBV20-1 and TRBJ2-2; TRBD2 matches 8 bases. Germline loops: CDR1 DFQATT, CDR2 SNEGSKA (reference sequence). The CDR3 is 15 residues long. The V segment lost 3 bases and the J segment 5 bases; nucleotides outside the gene matches: 8. CDR3 protein: CSARASGRGTGELFF. CDR3 sequence (DNA): TGCAGTGCTAGGGCCAGCGGGAGAGGGACCGGGGAGCTGTTTTTT.

The gene calls are TRBV5-5 and TRBJ2-3; D remains unclear. Germline V gives CDR1 SGHKS, CDR2 YYEKEE (reference sequence). The CDR3 is 13 amino acids. Trimming pared 2 bases from V and 0 bases from J, leaving 4 bases between. CDR3 protein: CASSFLSTDTQYF. The CDR3 DNA reads TGTGCCAGCAGCTTTTTGAGCACAGATACGCAGTATTTT.

The rearrangement joins TRBV7-9 to TRBJ2-7, with D possibly being TRBD2 (5 bases). V shed 3 bases and J shed 6 bases, with 6 bases lying between them. This CDR3 comprises 11 residues. From germline, CDR1 is SEHNR and CDR2 FQNEAQ (reference sequence). Here the CDR3 DNA reads TGTGCCAGCAGCTTCGCGGGCGAGCAGTACTTC. Translation: CASSFAGEQYF.

This chain links TRBV3-1 with TRBJ1-1; maybe TRBD1 (6 bases). Germline V gene sequence: CDR1 LGHDT, CDR2 YNNKEL (reference sequence). The CDR3 is 15 amino acids. The V end was cut by 2 bases, the J end by 0 bases, with 10 bases between. CDR3 residues: CASSQTGPMNTEAFF. The CDR3 nucleotides are TGTGCCAGCAGCCAAACAGGGCCTATGAACACTGAAGCTTTCTTT.

This clonotype was counted only a few times. This chain uses TRBV12-3 or TRBV12-4 with TRBJ2-2; D is ambiguous. Trimming shortened V by 5 bases and J by 6 bases, and 7 bases separated the two germline ends. CDR3 length: 12 amino acids. The CDR3 region has the DNA TGTGCCAGCAGTCAAGACGCCGGGGAGCTGTTTTTT. Amino acids: CASSQDAGELFF.

This sequence joins TRBV12-3 or TRBV12-4 and TRBJ1-2; 7 bases align to TRBD1. There are 15 residues in the CDR3. V was clipped by 5 bases and J by 4 bases; unmatched bases: 10. The chain's CDR3 is CASSTRQGSGYGYTF. The DNA of the CDR3 is TGTGCCAGCAGTACCCGACAGGGATCGGGCTATGGCTACACCTTC.

This clonotype was seen many times. The rearrangement links TRBV5-5 to TRBJ2-7, with 7 positions matching TRBD1. The CDR3 runs to 13 residues. The trim removed 4 bases at V and 7 bases at J, leaving 8 bases unmatched. Germline CDR1 SGHKS, CDR2 YYEKEE (reference sequence). CDR3 protein: CASSRTTGAEQYF. The CDR3 DNA sequence: TGTGCCAGCAGCCGAACTACAGGGGCAGAGCAGTACTTC.

This clonotype was seen a few times. The J gene is TRBJ2-4, the V gene TRBV20-1, with 7 positions matching TRBD1. CDR1 and CDR2 from the germline V gene are DFQATT and SNEGSKA (reference sequence). V trimming: 2 bases; J trimming: 8 bases; junction bases outside the gene matches: 15. The CDR3 sequence is 16 residues long. CDR3 sequence: CSARLRRDRVTDIQYF. The CDR3, as DNA: TGCAGTGCTAGACTCCGCCGCGACAGGGTGACGGACATTCAGTACTTC.

V usage is TRBV6-6 and J usage is TRBJ2-3, with D possibly TRBD2 on 6 matching bases. This CDR3 is built from 12 residues. CDR1 is MNHNY, CDR2 SVGAGI, per germline (reference sequence). The V end lost 5 bases, the J end lost 14 bases, and 17 bases lay between the germline ends. CDR3 coding DNA: TGTGCCAGCAGTCTCACCGGGACTCAGGGGTATTTT. This codes for CASSLTGTQGYF.

The genes are TRBV7-3 and TRBJ2-5, with D possibly called TRBD1 or TRBD2 (5 bases each). With 3 bases removed from V and 9 bases from J, the gap between germline ends came to 11 bases. Germline V gene sequence: CDR1 SGHTA, CDR2 FQGTGA. The CDR3 has 12 residues. The CDR3 is CASSLDMGPQYF. CDR3 nucleotide sequence: TGTGCCAGCAGCTTGGACATGGGACCCCAGTACTTC.